Sequencing of this T cell receptor beta chain was carried out in a study of shared clonotypes between healthy human individuals. Investigators divided CD4+ cells into CD45RA+ naive and CD45RA-negative memory subsets. Trimming stripped 6 bases from V and 0 bases from J, with 8 bases between. The CDR3 is 13 residues long. Germline CDR1 reads WNHNN; CDR2 reads SYGVQD (reference sequence). Researchers divided each subset's genomic DNA evenly across several immunoSEQ plates. The repertoire was sequenced with immunoSEQ multiplex PCR; TCRdb's copy has only in-frame clones and lacks some. The sample lists roughly 2.6 million clones, more than 80% seen once, with roughly 0.13% in the top ten. Worth noting for this clone: Its specificity is not known.

Study-wide findings and caveats: As a rule, naive subsets had a larger estimated richness than memory subsets. Sampling included only blood; tissue repertoires likely differ.

The sequence derives from a man between 18 and 35 years old in good health. The source material was naive CD4+ T cells sorted from blood. Subset in this sample: CD45RA+ positively selected. V and J are TRBV10-1 and TRBJ2-5; possible D gene TRBD1, 6 bases. CDR3 sequence (DNA): TGCGCCAGCAGAACAGGGAACCAAGAGACCCAGTACTTC. It encodes CASRTGNQETQYF.